What follows are 6 T cell receptor beta chains derived from one specimen sequenced in a study of T cells in Graves' hyperthyroidism and ophthalmopathy (dated by TCRdb to 2018 to 2020). Library creation used multiplex PCR. This sample was sequenced with an Illumina HiSeq 2000. TCR beta CDR3 regions were amplified from RNA transcripts. The TCR CDR3 was subjected to a first round of RT-PCR using the HTBI primer set and the Qiagen OneStep RT-PCR kit. The public reads were quality trimmed at Q25 with fastp and then assembled into clones with MiXCR by TCRdb, keeping productive beta chains. Every distinct CDR3 protein forms one entry, paired with its most common genes and DNA. This sample comprises over 650,000 distinct CDR3 sequences, about a sixth of them detected only once. The ten top clones hold about 8.4% of the sample. The sequencing input was blood. These receptors all stem from a man between 18 and 29 years old with Graves' hyperthyroidism.

This clonotype was seen ten or more times. The gene calls are TRBV6-5 and TRBJ2-1, with 9 bases aligning to TRBD2. CDR1 and CDR2 (germline): MNHEY, SVGAGI. V lost 2 bases to trimming and J lost 7 bases; unmatched junction nucleotides: 6. The CDR3 length is 15 residues. CDR3 protein: CASSYGREGLNEQFF. DNA of the CDR3: TGTGCCAGCAGTTACGGGCGGGAGGGCCTTAATGAGCAGTTCTTC.

This rearrangement joins TRBV20-1 to TRBJ1-2; 9 positions agree with TRBD1. J was trimmed by 8 bases and V by 3 bases; bases with no gene match: 7. The germline gives CDR1 DFQATT, CDR2 SNEGSKA (reference sequence). The CDR3 spans 13 residues. The CDR3: CSARMGQGWGYTF. The CDR3 bases are TGCAGTGCTAGGATGGGACAGGGATGGGGCTACACCTTC.

There are a few counts of this clonotype. The V gene is TRBV10-3, the J gene TRBJ1-1; no reliable D call. V was clipped by 6 bases and J by 0 bases, with 8 bases between them. Germline V CDR1 and CDR2: ENHRY, SYGVKD. The CDR3 contains 13 residues. The DNA for the CDR3 is TGTGCCATCAGGAAGACATTGAACACTGAAGCTTTCTTT. Encoded protein: CAIRKTLNTEAFF.

This clonotype was seen many times. The J gene is TRBJ2-3, the V gene TRBV6-2 or TRBV6-3; D unclear. CDR1 is MNHEY, CDR2 SVGEGT, per germline. Trimming removed 2 bases from V and 0 bases from J, with 21 bases in between. This CDR3 region has 19 residues. CDR3 bases: TGTGCCAGCAGTTACCCTGACGATCTATACTACACTAGCACAGATACGCAGTATTTT. Amino acid sequence: CASSYPDDLYYTSTDTQYF.

The rearrangement links TRBV10-2 to TRBJ2-2, with a tentative D call TRBD1 (6 bases). V was cut by 6 bases and J by 1 base, with 9 bases left in between. Germline-derived CDR1 and CDR2 are WSHSY and SAAADI. The CDR3 extends over 14 amino acids. The CDR3 nucleotides are TGCGCCAGCAGGACGACAGGGAACACCGGGGAGCTGTTTTTT. Translation: CASRTTGNTGELFF.

V gene TRBV9 combines with J gene TRBJ1-2; D gene unclear. Germline V gene sequence: CDR1 SGDLS, CDR2 YYNGEE. The CDR3 length is 14 residues. Trimming shortened V by 0 bases and J by 4 bases, and 10 bases separated the two germline ends. CDR3 nucleotide sequence: TGTGCCAGCAGCGTAGAACCGGGAACCTATGGCTACACCTTC. Protein: CASSVEPGTYGYTF.